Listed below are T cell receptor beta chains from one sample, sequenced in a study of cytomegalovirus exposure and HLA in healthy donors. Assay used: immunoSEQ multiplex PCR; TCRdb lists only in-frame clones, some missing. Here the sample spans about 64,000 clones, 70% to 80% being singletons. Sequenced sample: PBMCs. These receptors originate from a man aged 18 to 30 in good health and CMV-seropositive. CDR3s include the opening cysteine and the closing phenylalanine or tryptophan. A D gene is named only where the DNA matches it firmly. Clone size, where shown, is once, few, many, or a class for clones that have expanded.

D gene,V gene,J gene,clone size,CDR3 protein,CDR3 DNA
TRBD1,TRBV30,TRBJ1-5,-,CAWTPTGTANQPQHF,TGTGCCTGGACCCCTACCGGGACAGCAAATCAGCCCCAGCATTTT
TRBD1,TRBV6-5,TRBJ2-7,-,CASSSSGRQGAYEQYF,TGTGCCAGCAGTTCATCTGGGAGACAGGGGGCCTACGAGCAGTACTTC
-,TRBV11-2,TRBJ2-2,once,CASSFEAANTGELFF,TGTGCCAGCAGCTTCGAGGCGGCGAACACCGGGGAGCTGTTTTTT
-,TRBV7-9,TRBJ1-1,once,CASSSQVMNTEAFF,TGTGCCAGCAGCTCACAGGTCATGAACACTGAAGCTTTCTTT
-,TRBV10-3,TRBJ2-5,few,CAISESGRQETQYF,TGTGCCATCAGTGAAAGCGGGCGCCAAGAGACCCAGTACTTC
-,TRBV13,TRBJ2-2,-,CASSTRQGGGELFF,TGTGCCAGCAGCACACGACAGGGAGGCGGGGAGCTGTTTTTT
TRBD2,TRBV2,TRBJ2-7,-,CASRQAGGSHYEQYF,TGTGCCAGCCGACAAGCGGGAGGATCCCACTACGAGCAGTACTTC
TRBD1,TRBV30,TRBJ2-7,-,CAWSRGTDTYEQYF,TGTGCCTGGAGCCGAGGGACAGACACCTACGAGCAGTACTTC
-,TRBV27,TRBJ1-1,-,CASSLWQANTEAFF,TGTGCCAGCAGTTTATGGCAGGCAAACACTGAAGCTTTCTTT
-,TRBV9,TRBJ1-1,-,CASSAGSGPGTEAFF,TGTGCCAGCAGCGCGGGATCCGGGCCGGGCACTGAAGCTTTCTTT
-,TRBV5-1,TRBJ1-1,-,CASSLYSQNTEAFF,TGCGCCAGCAGCTTGTACAGCCAGAACACTGAAGCTTTCTTT
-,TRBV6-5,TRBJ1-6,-,CASSPDSPYNSPLHF,TGTGCCAGCAGCCCGGACAGTCCTTATAATTCACCCCTCCACTTT
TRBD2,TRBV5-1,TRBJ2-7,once,CASSFLEGLAGGAAYEQYF,TGCGCCAGCAGCTTCCTCGAGGGACTAGCGGGAGGGGCCGCCTACGAGCAGTACTTC
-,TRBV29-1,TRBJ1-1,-,CSGGQGFGEAFF,TGCAGCGGGGGGCAGGGCTTTGGTGAAGCTTTCTTT